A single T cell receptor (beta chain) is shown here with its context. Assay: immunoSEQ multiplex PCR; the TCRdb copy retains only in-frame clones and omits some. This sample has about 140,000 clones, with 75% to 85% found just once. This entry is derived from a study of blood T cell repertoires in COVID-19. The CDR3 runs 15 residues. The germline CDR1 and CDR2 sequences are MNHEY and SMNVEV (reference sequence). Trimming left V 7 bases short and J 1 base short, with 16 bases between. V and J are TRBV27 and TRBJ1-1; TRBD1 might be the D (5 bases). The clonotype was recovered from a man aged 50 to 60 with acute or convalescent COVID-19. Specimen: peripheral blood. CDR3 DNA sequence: TGTGCCAGCACTTTTATCGGGGGAGGGAACACTGAAGCTTTCTTT. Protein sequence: CASTFIGGGNTEAFF.